The clone carrying this T cell receptor beta chain appeared a few times. Its specificity is not known. With molecular barcodes, quantitative 5'-RACE was used to make the TCR beta libraries. TCRdb itself ran the 5' RACE reads through MiXCR, one entry per CDR3 protein. This table holds a few hundred thousand distinct CDR3 sequences, roughly 15% found once. The data derive from a study of CD8 T cells in ankylosing spondylitis. Study-wide points: As reported, disease-linked clones showed significant enrichment in matched ankylosing spondylitis synovial fluid. Disease-linked clones displayed a CD8+ phenotype and appeared relatively rarely in peripheral blood. Made up of eight highly homologous variants, a TCR beta motif appeared characteristic of ankylosing spondylitis blood.

Trimming took 3 bases from V and 4 from J, leaving 12 bases between them. CDR1 is GTSNPN, CDR2 SVGIG, per germline (reference sequence). This CDR3 comprises 13 residues. The receptor comes from a male donor with ankylosing spondylitis. Material: blood, either unsorted or a sorted T cell fraction (not recorded which). The rearrangement uses TRBV30 and TRBJ1-2, with a weak D call TRBD1 (5 bases). The CDR3 coding sequence is TGTGCCTGGAGAGGGGCCGGAACCTATGGCTACACCTTC. It encodes CAWRGAGTYGYTF. Complete variable domain (other parts from reference TRBV30 and TRBJ1-2): SQTIHQWPATLVQPVGSPLSLECTVEGTSNPNLYWYRQAAGRGLQLLFYSVGIGQISSEVPQNLSASRPQDRQFILSSKKLLLSDSGFYLCAWRGAGTYGYTFGSGTRLTVV.